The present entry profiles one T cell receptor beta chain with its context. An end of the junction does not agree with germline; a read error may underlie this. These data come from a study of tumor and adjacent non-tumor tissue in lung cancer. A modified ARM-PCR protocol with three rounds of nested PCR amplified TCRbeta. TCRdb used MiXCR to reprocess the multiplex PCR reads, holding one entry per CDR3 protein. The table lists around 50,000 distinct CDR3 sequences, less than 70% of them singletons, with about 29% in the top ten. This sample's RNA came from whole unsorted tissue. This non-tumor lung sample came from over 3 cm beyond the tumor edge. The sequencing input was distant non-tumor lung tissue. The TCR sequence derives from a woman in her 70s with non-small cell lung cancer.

The CDR3 DNA is TGTGCCAGTAGCCAAGAAGTATGGTGGGGAGGAAGCAATCAGCCCCAGCATTTT. Its translation: CASSQEVWWGGSNQPQHF. This chain links TRBV4-2 with TRBJ1-5, with unresolved D. Germline CDR1 is LGHNA and CDR2 is YNFKEQ. The CDR3 has 18 amino acids.